Below, one T cell receptor beta chain is given with its context. There is no known antigen for this receptor. The sample holds no much larger clone one base away, and base qualities are not on file. These data come from a study of blood T cell repertoires in COVID-19 (dated by TCRdb to 2020 to 2021). Describing the broader study: The collaborator samples originated in the United States, Italy and Spain and spanned the acute and convalescent phases of COVID-19. The prospective study material was composed of cDNA or gDNA derived from T cells, B-cell-depleted T cells, or PBMCs. Subjects who had been exposed to COVID-19, were actively infected with it, or had recovered from it provided the deeply sampled blood TCRbeta repertoires that made up the dataset. A freely available public database, intended as a resource for researchers studying the immune response to SARS-CoV-2, is where the repertoires were released. Samples came from the ongoing ImmuneRACE study (first 160 participants) plus 1,254 subjects from 6 global collaborators. A de-identified subject ID, COVID-19 status, age in years and sex were almost always included in the sample metadata. Where HLA class I and class II types were available, the types were taken from metadata supplied by the sample provider, not from assay-based typing.

The V end gives up 5 bases and the J end 2 bases, leaving 5 bases in the junction not matched to a gene. The CDR3 goes from the cysteine to the phenylalanine over 13 residues. Only CDR3 DNA remains: 39 bases, in frame from the first base. The CDR1 and CDR2 encoded by the germline V gene are SQVTM and ANQGSEA. A second Seattle source provided samples from volunteer blood donors who had recovered from COVID-19. Each collaborating institution followed its own protocols to collect whole blood in K2EDTA tubes. Collaborator samples were shipped for TCRbeta analysis as frozen whole blood, isolated PBMCs, or DNA extracted from either sample type. TCRbeta CDR3 regions were amplified from genomic DNA by means of the immunoSEQ Assay, a bias-controlled multiplex PCR. For the original study's pipeline: The number of nucleated cells in each sample was estimated from the amplification of reference gene primers within the assay. To quantify the absolute abundance of each unique TCRbeta CDR3 rearrangement, sequence reads were collapsed and filtered. For each sample, productive Simpson clonality was calculated as the square root of Simpson's diversity index over productive rearrangements. Held by TCRdb, this immuneACCESS table contains in-frame sequences only and omits some clones. Under half of the omission traces to an unresolved V gene where checked; the cause of the rest is unknown. V, J and clone size were drawn from that table, and D and trimming were deduced from the DNA. Across this sample there are fewer than 250,000 clones, with about 88% seen only once. About 6.8% of the sample lies in the top ten.

The paper's findings and limits, for the study overall: How much clinical and demographic metadata was included differed by source and by participant, and the metadata was provided uncurated.

Recombination linked TRBV29-1 to TRBJ2-5, with TRBD2 matching 7 junction bases. This TCR was sampled from a woman aged 40 to 49 who had recovered from COVID-19. Material for sequencing was peripheral blood. Here the CDR3 is given as CSVWEGLQETQYF. The nucleotide sequence is TGCAGCGTTTGGGAGGGACTACAAGAGACCCAGTACTTC.